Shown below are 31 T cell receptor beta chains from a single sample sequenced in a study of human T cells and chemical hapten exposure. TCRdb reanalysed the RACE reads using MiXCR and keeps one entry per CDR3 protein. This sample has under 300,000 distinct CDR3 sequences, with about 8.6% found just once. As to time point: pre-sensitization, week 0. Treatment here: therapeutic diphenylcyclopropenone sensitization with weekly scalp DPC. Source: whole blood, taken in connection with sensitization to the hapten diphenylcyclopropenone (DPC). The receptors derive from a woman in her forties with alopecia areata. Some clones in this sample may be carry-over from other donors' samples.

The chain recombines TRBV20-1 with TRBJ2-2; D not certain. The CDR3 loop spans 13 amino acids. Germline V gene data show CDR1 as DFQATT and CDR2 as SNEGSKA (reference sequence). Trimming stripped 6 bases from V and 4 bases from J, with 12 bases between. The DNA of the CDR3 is TGCAGTGCCCAACCCGATGGCACCGGGGAGCTGTTTTTT. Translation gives CSAQPDGTGELFF.

In nucleotides, the CDR3 is TGTGCCAGCAGCTTATGGACGGATTACGGGGAGCTGTTTTTT. It specifies CASSLWTDYGELFF. The chain is built from TRBV11-2 and TRBJ2-2; no reliable D call. V was pared by 2 bases and J by 7 bases, with 11 bases between. In germline, CDR1 is SGHAT, CDR2 FQNNGV. The CDR3 totals 14 residues.

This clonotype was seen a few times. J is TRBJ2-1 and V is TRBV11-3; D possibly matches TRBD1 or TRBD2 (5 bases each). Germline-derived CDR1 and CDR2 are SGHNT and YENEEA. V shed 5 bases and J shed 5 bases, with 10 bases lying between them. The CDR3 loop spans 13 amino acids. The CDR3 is CASSEGTDNEQFF. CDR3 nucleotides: TGTGCCAGCAGCGAGGGGACGGACAATGAGCAGTTCTTC.

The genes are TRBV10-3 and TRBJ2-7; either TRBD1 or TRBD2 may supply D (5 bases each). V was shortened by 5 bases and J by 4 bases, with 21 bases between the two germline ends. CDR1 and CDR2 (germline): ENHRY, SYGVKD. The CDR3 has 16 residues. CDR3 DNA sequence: TGTGCCATCAGTCCCGTCACTACAGGTCGGGGTTACGAGCAGTACTTC. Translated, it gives CAISPVTTGRGYEQYF.

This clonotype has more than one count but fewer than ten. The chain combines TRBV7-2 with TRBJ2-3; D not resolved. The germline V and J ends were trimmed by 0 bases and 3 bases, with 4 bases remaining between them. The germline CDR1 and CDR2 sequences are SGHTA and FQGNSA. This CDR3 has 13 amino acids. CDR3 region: CASSLAWTDTQYF. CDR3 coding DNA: TGTGCCAGCAGCTTAGCGTGGACAGATACGCAGTATTTT.

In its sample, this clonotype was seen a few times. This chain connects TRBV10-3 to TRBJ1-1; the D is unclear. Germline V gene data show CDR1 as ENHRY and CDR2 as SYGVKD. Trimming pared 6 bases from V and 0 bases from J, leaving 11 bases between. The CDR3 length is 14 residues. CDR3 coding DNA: TGTGCCATCAGAGCCCACGGACTGAACACTGAAGCTTTCTTT. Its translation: CAIRAHGLNTEAFF.

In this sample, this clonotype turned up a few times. CDR3 protein: CSARDGTSGIYEQYF. The CDR3 DNA sequence: TGCAGTGCTAGAGACGGGACTAGCGGGATCTACGAGCAGTACTTC. The rearrangement links TRBV20-1 to TRBJ2-7, with 13 bases aligning to TRBD2. This CDR3 has 15 amino acids. Germline V gives CDR1 DFQATT, CDR2 SNEGSKA (reference sequence). With V trimmed by 0 bases and J by 3 bases, 2 bases remained unmatched.

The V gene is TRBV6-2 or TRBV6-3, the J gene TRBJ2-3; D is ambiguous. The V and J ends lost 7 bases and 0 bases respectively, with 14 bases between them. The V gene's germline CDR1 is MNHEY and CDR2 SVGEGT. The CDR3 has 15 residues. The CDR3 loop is CASKPGDSSTDTQYF. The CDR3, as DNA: TGTGCCAGCAAACCCGGAGACTCTAGCACAGATACGCAGTATTTT.

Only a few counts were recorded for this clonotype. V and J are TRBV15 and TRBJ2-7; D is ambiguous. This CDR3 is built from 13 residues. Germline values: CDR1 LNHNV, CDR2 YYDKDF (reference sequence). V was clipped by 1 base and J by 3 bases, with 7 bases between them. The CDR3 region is CATSRGRDYEQYF. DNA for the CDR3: TGTGCCACCAGCAGAGGGCGAGACTACGAGCAGTACTTC.

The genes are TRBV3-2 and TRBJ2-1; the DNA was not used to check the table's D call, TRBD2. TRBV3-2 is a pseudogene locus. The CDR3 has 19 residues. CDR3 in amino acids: CASSQGSLAERGSYNEQFF. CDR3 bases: TGTGCCAGCAGCCAAGGGAGCCTAGCGGAAAGAGGATCCTACAATGAGCAGTTCTTC.

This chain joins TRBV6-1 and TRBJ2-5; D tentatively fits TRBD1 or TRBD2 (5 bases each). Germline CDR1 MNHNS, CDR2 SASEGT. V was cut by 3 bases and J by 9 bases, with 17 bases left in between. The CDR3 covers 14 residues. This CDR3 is CASSDGTRQGAQYF. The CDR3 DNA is TGTGCCAGCAGTGATGGGACCCGCCAGGGTGCCCAGTACTTC.

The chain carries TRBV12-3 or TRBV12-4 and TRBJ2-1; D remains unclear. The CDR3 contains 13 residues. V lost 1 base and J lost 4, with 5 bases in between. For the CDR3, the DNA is TGTGCCAGCAGTTTAGTTATGTACAATGAGCAGTTCTTC. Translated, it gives CASSLVMYNEQFF.

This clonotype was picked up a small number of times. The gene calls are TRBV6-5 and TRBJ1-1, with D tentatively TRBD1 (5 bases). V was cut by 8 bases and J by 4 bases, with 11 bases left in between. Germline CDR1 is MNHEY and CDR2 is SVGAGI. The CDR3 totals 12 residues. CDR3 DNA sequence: TGTGCCAGCTTCAGGGATCCCACTGAAGCTTTCTTT. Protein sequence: CASFRDPTEAFF.

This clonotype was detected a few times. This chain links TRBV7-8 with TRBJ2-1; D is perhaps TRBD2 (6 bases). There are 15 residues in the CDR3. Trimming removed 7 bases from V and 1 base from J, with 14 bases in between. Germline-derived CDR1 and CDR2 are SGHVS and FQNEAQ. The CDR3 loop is CASNPRRESYNEQFF. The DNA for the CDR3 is TGTGCCAGCAATCCGAGGAGGGAATCCTACAATGAGCAGTTCTTC.

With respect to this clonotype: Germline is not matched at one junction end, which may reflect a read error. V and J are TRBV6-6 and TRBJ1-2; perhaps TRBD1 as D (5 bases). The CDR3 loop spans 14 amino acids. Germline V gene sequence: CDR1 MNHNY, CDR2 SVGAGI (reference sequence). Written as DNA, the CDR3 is TGTGCCAGCAGTTACTCCAGGACATCGGATGGCCACACCTTC. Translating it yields CASSYSRTSDGHTF.

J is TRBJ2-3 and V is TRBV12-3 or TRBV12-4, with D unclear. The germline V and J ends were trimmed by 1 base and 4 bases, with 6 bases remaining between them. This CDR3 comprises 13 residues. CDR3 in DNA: TGTGCCAGCAGTTTAGTCTGGGCAGATACGCAGTATTTT. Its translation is CASSLVWADTQYF.

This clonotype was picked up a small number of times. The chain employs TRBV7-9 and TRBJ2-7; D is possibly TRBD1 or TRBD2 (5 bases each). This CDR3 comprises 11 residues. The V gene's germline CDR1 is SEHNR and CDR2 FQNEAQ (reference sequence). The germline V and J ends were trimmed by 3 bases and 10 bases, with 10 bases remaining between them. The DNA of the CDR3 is TGTGCCAGCAGCTTGGGGGACCTACAGTACTTC. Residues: CASSLGDLQYF.

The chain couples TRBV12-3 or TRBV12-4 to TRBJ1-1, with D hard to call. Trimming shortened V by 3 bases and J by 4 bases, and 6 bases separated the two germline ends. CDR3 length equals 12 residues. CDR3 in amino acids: CASSFLATEAFF. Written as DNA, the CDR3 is TGTGCCAGCAGTTTCCTAGCCACTGAAGCTTTCTTT.

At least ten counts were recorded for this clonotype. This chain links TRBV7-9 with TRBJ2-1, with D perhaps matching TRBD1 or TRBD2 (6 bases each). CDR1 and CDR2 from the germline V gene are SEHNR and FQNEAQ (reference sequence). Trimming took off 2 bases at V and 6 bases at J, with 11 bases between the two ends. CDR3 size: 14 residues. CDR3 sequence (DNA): TGTGCCAGCAGCTTAACGGGGGCCGGCAATGAGCAGTTCTTC. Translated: CASSLTGAGNEQFF.

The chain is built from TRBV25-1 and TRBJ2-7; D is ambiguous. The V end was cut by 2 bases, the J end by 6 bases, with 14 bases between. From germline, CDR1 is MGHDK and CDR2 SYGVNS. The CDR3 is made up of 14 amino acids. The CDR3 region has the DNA TGTGCCAGCAGTGAAGTAGGCGTGGCTACCGAGCAGTACTTC. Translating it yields CASSEVGVATEQYF.

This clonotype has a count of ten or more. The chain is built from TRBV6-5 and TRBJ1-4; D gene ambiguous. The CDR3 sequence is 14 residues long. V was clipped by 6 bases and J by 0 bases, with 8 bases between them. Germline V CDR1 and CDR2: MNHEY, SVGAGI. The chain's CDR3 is CASRKTSTNEKLFF. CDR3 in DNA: TGTGCCAGCAGGAAGACCTCAACTAATGAAAAACTGTTTTTT.

DNA of the CDR3: TGCAGTGCTAGAGATCCTAGCGGCGCGAACACCGGGGAGCTGTTTTTT. It codes for CSARDPSGANTGELFF. This chain uses TRBV20-1 with TRBJ2-2, with 7 bases aligning to TRBD2. CDR3 length equals 16 residues. Germline V gene data show CDR1 as DFQATT and CDR2 as SNEGSKA (reference sequence). Unmatched junction bases numbered 4, after V lost 0 bases and J lost 0 bases.

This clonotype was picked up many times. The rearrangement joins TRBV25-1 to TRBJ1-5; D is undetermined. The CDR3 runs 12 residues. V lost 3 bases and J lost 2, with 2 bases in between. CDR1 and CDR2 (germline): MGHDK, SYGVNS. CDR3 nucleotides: TGTGCCAGCAGTGACGGCAATCAGCCCCAGCATTTT. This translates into CASSDGNQPQHF.

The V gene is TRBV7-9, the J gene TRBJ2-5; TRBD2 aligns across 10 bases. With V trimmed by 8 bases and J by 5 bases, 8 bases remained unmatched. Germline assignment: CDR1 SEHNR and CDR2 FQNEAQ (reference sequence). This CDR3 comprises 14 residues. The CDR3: CASRGVLAGETQYF. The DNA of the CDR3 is TGTGCCAGCCGAGGAGTACTAGCGGGGGAGACCCAGTACTTC.

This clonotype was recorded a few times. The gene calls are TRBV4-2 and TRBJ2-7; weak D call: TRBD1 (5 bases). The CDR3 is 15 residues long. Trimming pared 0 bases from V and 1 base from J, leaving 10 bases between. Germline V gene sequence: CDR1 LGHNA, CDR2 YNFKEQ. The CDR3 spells CASSQDFRTSYEQYF. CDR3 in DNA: TGTGCCAGCAGCCAAGACTTCCGGACATCCTACGAGCAGTACTTC.

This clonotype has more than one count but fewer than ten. CDR3 sequence reads: CAWSAGGSLNEQFF. CDR3 DNA sequence: TGTGCCTGGTCAGCGGGAGGGTCTCTGAATGAGCAGTTCTTC. This chain uses TRBV30 with TRBJ2-1; 10 bases are shared with TRBD2. CDR1 is GTSNPN, CDR2 SVGIG, per germline (reference sequence). Trimming took 5 bases from V and 7 from J; bases not matched to a gene: 8. There are 14 residues in the CDR3.

The CDR3 protein is CATTPTGYEQYF. The CDR3 DNA reads as TGTGCCACCACCCCGACGGGCTACGAGCAGTACTTC. V is TRBV6-2 or TRBV6-3 and J is TRBJ2-7, with no clear D. The germline gives CDR1 MNHEY, CDR2 SVGEGT. This CDR3 comprises 12 residues. Trimming took 10 bases from V and 3 from J, leaving 13 bases between them.

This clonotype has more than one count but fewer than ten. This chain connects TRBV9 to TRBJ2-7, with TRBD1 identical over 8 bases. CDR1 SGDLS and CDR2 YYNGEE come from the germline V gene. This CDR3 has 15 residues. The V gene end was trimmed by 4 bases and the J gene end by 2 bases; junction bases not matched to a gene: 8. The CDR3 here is CASSLGQAITYEQYF. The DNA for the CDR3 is TGTGCCAGCAGCCTGGGACAGGCAATAACCTACGAGCAGTACTTC.

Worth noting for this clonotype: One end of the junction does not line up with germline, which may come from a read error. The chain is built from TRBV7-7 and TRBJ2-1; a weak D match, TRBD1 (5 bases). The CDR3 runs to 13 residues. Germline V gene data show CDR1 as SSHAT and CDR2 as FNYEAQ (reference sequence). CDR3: CASSSGNYNEQFF. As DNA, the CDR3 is TGTGCTAGCAGCTCAGGGAACTACAATGAGCAGTTCTTC.

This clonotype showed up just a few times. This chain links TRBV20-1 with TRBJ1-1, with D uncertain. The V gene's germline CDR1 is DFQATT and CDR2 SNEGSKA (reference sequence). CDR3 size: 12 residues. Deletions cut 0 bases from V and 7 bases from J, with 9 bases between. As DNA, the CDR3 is TGCAGTGCTAGAGAAGCGCACCGTGAAGCTTTCTTT. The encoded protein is CSAREAHREAFF.

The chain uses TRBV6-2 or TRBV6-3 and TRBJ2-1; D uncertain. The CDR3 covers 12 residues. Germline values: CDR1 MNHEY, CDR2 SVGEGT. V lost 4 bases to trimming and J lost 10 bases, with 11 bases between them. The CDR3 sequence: CASSWGSREQFF. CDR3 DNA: TGTGCCAGCAGTTGGGGTTCTAGAGAGCAGTTCTTC.